This T cell receptor (beta chain) was found in a study of blood T cells in healthy people across ages. Study background: About one barcoded TCR beta cDNA was captured per two T cells.

Concerning this clonotype itself: Its cognate antigen is unknown.

It was with a sample-barcoded 5' primer and a J-beta primer mix that a second PCR of roughly 7 to 12 cycles was run. The yield of each sample was at least 2.5 million CDR3-containing paired-end reads. TCRdb used MiXCR to reprocess the 5' RACE reads, holding one entry per CDR3 protein. The profile covers about 580,000 distinct CDR3 sequences, with 45% to 55% appearing a single time and 20% to 25% taken by the ten largest. Study findings and constraints: Donor CMV infection status was unknown, possibly confounding age-related changes in expanded clonotypes.

Germline V gene lookup returns CDR1 DFQATT and CDR2 SNEGSKA (reference sequence). With V trimmed by 2 bases and J by 5 bases, 7 bases remained unmatched. The CDR3 length is 15 residues. The sample, approximately 10 milliliters of peripheral blood, was drawn from each donor. Sequenced input: blood. The clonotype comes from an elderly man in good health. The gene calls are TRBV20-1 and TRBJ2-5; TRBD2 aligns across 11 bases. The CDR3 loop is CSARSTSGSRETQYF. Here the CDR3 DNA reads TGCAGTGCTAGATCTACTAGCGGGAGCCGCGAGACCCAGTACTTC.